Sequencing of this T cell receptor (beta chain) was carried out in a study of blood T cell repertoires in COVID-19. As for the study in general: Both acute and convalescent COVID-19 samples were obtained from the United States, Italy and Spain. In each case, the material was cDNA or gDNA derived from T cells, B-cell-depleted T cells, or PBMCs.

Germline-derived CDR1 and CDR2 are KGHDR and SFDVKD. The V gene lost 1 base and the J gene lost 5 bases, with 16 bases spanning the gap. The CDR3 contains 16 residues. Per the original methods: How many nucleated cells were present was estimated from reference gene primer amplification. TCRdb keeps only in-frame clones here, not all; method: immunoSEQ multiplex PCR. V, J and clone size derive from that table, while D and trimming were established from the DNA sequence. The sample includes 88,000 or so clones, 75% to 90% of them seen just once. The TCR originated in a human donor in a cohort sampled during active COVID-19. The chain couples TRBV24-1 to TRBJ2-5; D possibly corresponds to TRBD1 (6 bases). The sequencing input was peripheral blood. CDR3: CATSDFDSGAQETQYF. The CDR3 region has the DNA TGTGCCACCAGTGATTTTGATTCAGGGGCGCAGGAGACCCAGTACTTC.